This entry is about one TCR beta chain. In building TCR beta libraries, iRepertoire HTBI primers were used together with Arm-PCR of CDR3 regions. From the multiplex PCR reads, TCRdb called clonotypes with MiXCR, one entry per CDR3 protein. The repertoire has a few hundred thousand distinct CDR3 sequences, 12% of them found once; the top ten carry under 20%. This record belongs to a study of regulatory T cells in long-lasting Graves disease. The germline V and J ends were trimmed by 0 bases and 2 bases, with 7 bases remaining between them. The CDR3 extends over 14 amino acids. CDR1 and CDR2 (germline): SGHTA, FQGTGA. The time point was: newly diagnosed GD, antithyroid drugs for less than 3 months. From PBMCs, RNA was extracted and then used to make the TCR library. In addition, the sample was reused for a study of T cells in Graves' hyperthyroidism and ophthalmopathy.

The clonotype originates from a woman between 18 and 29 years old with Graves disease. The sequencing used peripheral blood mononuclear cells (PBMCs), collected at new diagnosis, from a patient treated with antithyroid drugs. This chain joins TRBV7-3 and TRBJ1-1, with unresolved D. The CDR3, as DNA: TGTGCCAGCAGCTTAACGTATCTAAACACTGAAGCTTTCTTT. Its translation is CASSLTYLNTEAFF.